This is a list of T cell receptor beta chains from one sample in a study of blood T cells in healthy people across ages. Each CDR3 protein gets one entry after TCRdb re-called the 5' RACE reads with MiXCR. The sample holds about 780,000 distinct CDR3 sequences, about 26% seen once. The sample also formed part of further work on T cells of mothers and their children.

Sequencing was done on a sample of blood. These receptors were obtained from a boy between 10 and 17 years old in good health. Both conserved end residues are part of each CDR3.

>TRBV29-1|TRBJ1-4
CSVTAGTTEKLFF
>TRBV20-1|TRBJ2-7
CSARLGGAYEQYF
>TRBV7-3|TRBJ2-5
CASSLTRGASGETQYF
>TRBV7-9|TRBJ2-7
CASSQTGVIQVYF
>TRBV20-1|TRBJ2-3
CSVRRALAGRLTDTQYF
>TRBV5-1|TRBJ1-3
CASSLVSSAGNTIYF
>TRBV5-4|TRBJ1-6
CASSFGGLSSYNSPLHF
>TRBV25-1|TRBJ2-3
CASSANPGQLTDTQYF
>TRBV5-1|TRBJ2-5
CASSWGSYQETQYF
>TRBV7-9|TRBJ1-1
CASSTQGEAFF
>TRBV6-6|.
CASLPPGGGDEQFF
>TRBV9|TRBJ2-5
CASSVGVLYQETQYF
>TRBV29-1|TRBJ1-2
CSVEDFSSSNYGYTF
>TRBV12-3/TRBV12-4|TRBJ2-1
CASSNKGLAAYNEQFF
>TRBV6-1|.
CASRATSAGEQYF
>TRBV24-1|TRBJ2-5
CATSDSWTPPGETQYF
>TRBV10-2|TRBJ2-4
CASSELAGAPIAKNIQYF
>TRBV7-3|TRBJ2-7
CASSLIGTGTYEQYF
>TRBV7-9|TRBJ2-3
CASSLWDDTDTQYF
>TRBV27|TRBJ1-2
CASSSAGANYGYTF
>TRBV6-4|TRBJ2-5
CAETQEPSVEETQYF
>TRBV12-3/TRBV12-4|.
CASSPRENYEQYF
>TRBV29-1|TRBJ2-7
CSVVNPKRNSYEQYF
>TRBV27|TRBJ1-1
CASRRGLERDTEAFF
>TRBV5-1|TRBJ2-5
CASRPQPQETQYF
>TRBV6-5|TRBJ1-2
CANSSFDRERDYGYTF
>TRBV20-1|TRBJ1-2
CSASLNGNYGYTF
>TRBV12-3/TRBV12-4|TRBJ1-3
CASSQQISGNAIYF
>TRBV28|TRBJ1-1
CASSFRGSGSTEAFF
>TRBV24-1|TRBJ2-5
CATSDSGQGEETQYF
>TRBV27|TRBJ2-1
CASSWSASYNEQFF
>TRBV12-3/TRBV12-4|.
CASSDRDRGSYEQYF
>TRBV7-6|TRBJ2-1
CASSLRTSGGNNEQFF
>TRBV12-3/TRBV12-4|TRBJ2-1
CASRPTGTRRNEQFF
>TRBV7-2|TRBJ2-2
CASSLGGTGLAGFPGTGELFF
>TRBV7-3|TRBJ1-1
CASSQQGGGGTEAFF
>TRBV4-1|TRBJ1-1
CASSQDRGNTEALF
>TRBV4-2|TRBJ2-7
CASSQVLAGGSMYEQYF
>TRBV30|TRBJ2-1
CAWNPTGLNEQFF
>TRBV24-1|TRBJ2-5
CATSGGGGQETQYF
>TRBV5-1|TRBJ2-2
CASSLPGDTQELFF
>TRBV30|TRBJ1-2
CAWSLNTGGYGYTF
>TRBV10-3|TRBJ1-5
CAISRGGRDQPQHF
>TRBV5-1|TRBJ2-2
CASSRDRGTGELFF
>TRBV29-1|TRBJ2-7
CSVGGAQYSYEQYF
>TRBV9|TRBJ1-2
CASSVDWGPAYGYTF
>TRBV28|TRBJ2-7
CASSLLGTGGYEQYF
>TRBV20-1|TRBJ1-6
CSARGPGGNSPLHF
>TRBV7-9|TRBJ2-3
CASSPTGQGYTDTQYF
>TRBV4-1|TRBJ1-4
CASSHLPGQGLEKLFF
>TRBV20-1|TRBJ1-2
CSARSQGQGIYGYTF
>TRBV10-3|TRBJ2-1
CAVWTGEDNEQFF
>TRBV7-3|TRBJ2-5
CASSLMRGPGETQYF
>TRBV27|TRBJ1-2
CASRNRGGSYGYTF
>TRBV12-5|TRBJ2-7
CASGLRPLGEREQYF